The sequence of this T cell receptor (beta chain) was determined in a study of T cells after yellow fever vaccination (dated by TCRdb to the late 2010s). Regarding the study in general: The SMART-Seq v4 Ultra Low Input RNA kit was used to prepare libraries from fractions with low cell numbers. Blood was collected at multiple timepoints before and after primary and secondary immunization, and bulk PBMC replicates and cell subsets were isolated. Two healthy male donors, one aged 18 to 30 and one aged 30 to 40 years, made up the cohort. To follow T-cell clones before and after both primary and booster YFV17D yellow fever vaccination, bulk TCR alpha and beta repertoires underwent longitudinal sequencing. Study-wide findings and limitations: The secondary T-cell response was weaker than the primary response but faster, peaking on day 5 instead of day 15. A small fraction of clonotypes showed up in both the CD4 and CD8 compartments, probably as a result of convergent recombination. Because abundant contaminating clonotypes from the bulk population could be contained in FACS-sorted repertoires, computational filtering was required. Only two donors were included in the study, so the extent to which the findings can be generalized is limited. After the booster, most of the clones that had expanded following primary vaccination were detected again (around 95% of CD4 and around 90% of CD8), which suggests that memory was broadly maintained.

A word on this clonotype: What antigen it recognizes has not been identified. The record has no base qualities; no much larger clone is one base away.

Synthesis of TCR cDNA relied on 5'RACE template switching, a step that introduced a universal primer site along with unique molecular identifiers. cDNA synthesis was primed from both the TCR alpha and TCR beta constant segments. Two PCR steps were used to amplify libraries, with sample barcodes and sequencing adapters being added in the second step. Sequencing of libraries was done on Illumina HiSeq 2500 (2x100 bp) or NovaSeq (2x150 bp). Processing in the source paper ran as follows. MIGEC handled demultiplexing of reads and collapsing into UMI consensus sequences, while MiXCR performed V(D)J alignment. Clonotypes responding to the vaccine were identified with edgeR on replicate PBMC samples, with the criteria of FDR below 0.01 and a log2 fold change above 5 up to day 15. Each bulk clonotype was labeled CD4 or CD8 based on which sequenced repertoire, CD4 or CD8, contained the clonotype at higher abundance. Using fastp at Q25 and MiXCR, TCRdb reprocessed the public reads and kept productive beta chains. Records with the same CDR3 protein are collapsed into one entry carrying the most frequent genes and DNA. The authors' filters were not applied to this entry. Across this sample there are approximately 350,000 distinct CDR3 sequences, with about 9.9% seen only once. The top ten hold roughly a sixth of the sample.

There are 17 amino acids in the CDR3, from cysteine to phenylalanine inclusive. Kept here is only the CDR3 DNA, which spans 51 bases and is read in frame from base 1. From the germline V gene, CDR1 is LGHNA and CDR2 is YSLEER. V is pruned by 4 bases and J by 3 bases, leaving 9 bases of the junction without a gene match. The meaning of the sample's treatment or condition label: live attenuated yellow fever vaccine strain. Two biological replicates of bulk PBMCs were collected at each blood-draw timepoint. PBMCs were isolated from peripheral blood using a standard Ficoll-Paque protocol. TriZol was used to extract RNA from bulk PBMCs, from CD4 and CD8 fractions, and from dextramer-positive and dextramer-negative fractions.

The chain couples TRBV4-3 to TRBJ1-4; a stretch of 9 junction bases matches TRBD1. The sequence was obtained from a man in his late teens or twenties who received the YFV17D yellow fever vaccine. This specimen consisted of PBMCs, obtained on the day of the first yellow fever vaccination. The CDR3 here reads CASSRYRGRGANEKLFF. DNA sequence: TGCGCCAGCAGCCGTTACAGGGGGCGCGGAGCTAATGAAAAACTGTTTTTT.